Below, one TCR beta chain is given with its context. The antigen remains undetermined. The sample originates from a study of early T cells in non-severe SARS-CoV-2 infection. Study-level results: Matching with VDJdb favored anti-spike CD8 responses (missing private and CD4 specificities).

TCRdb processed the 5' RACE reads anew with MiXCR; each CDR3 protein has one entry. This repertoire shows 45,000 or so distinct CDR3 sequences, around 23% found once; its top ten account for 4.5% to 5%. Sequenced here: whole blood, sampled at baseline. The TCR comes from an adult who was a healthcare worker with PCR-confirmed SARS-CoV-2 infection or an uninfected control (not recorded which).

The CDR3 coding sequence is TGTGCCAGCAGGACTAGCGGGTTGACAGATACGCAGTATTTT. Translating gives CASRTSGLTDTQYF. The chain has TRBV6-1 and TRBJ2-3, with 10 nucleotides matching TRBD2. Germline values: CDR1 MNHNS, CDR2 SASEGT. The J segment lost 3 bases and the V segment lost 6 bases, leaving 3 bases of the junction unmatched. The CDR3 loop spans 14 amino acids.